A single T cell receptor (beta chain) is shown here with its context. What it binds is unknown. This specimen comes from a study of T-cell memory formation after mild COVID-19. Each CDR3 protein gets one entry after TCRdb re-called the 5' RACE reads with MiXCR. Among 500,000 to 650,000 distinct CDR3 sequences listed, 20% to 25% were seen once. Overall study results and limits: In pre-infection memory, a portion of responding clones appeared, which suggested that cross-reactive memory joined. There was no confirmation that second-wave clones peaking on day 37 were SARS-CoV-2 specific. Clones contracting day 15 to 85 were balanced CD4/CD8; later expanders leaned CD4+.

The TCR sequence derives from an adult woman who had mild COVID-19 (a few samples of this study predate the infection). Cell type and time point are not known. The sample consisted of PBMCs or a T cell subset sorted from them (not recorded which).

The CDR3 here is CASSGSGGSRSQETQYF. CDR3 in DNA: TGTGCCAGCAGTGGTAGCGGGGGGTCTAGGTCGCAAGAGACCCAGTACTTC. The gene calls are TRBV6-1 and TRBJ2-5, with 10 bases identical to TRBD2. Trimming took 4 bases from V and 2 from J; bases not matched to a gene: 10. CDR1 MNHNS and CDR2 SASEGT come from the germline V gene. The CDR3 sequence is 17 residues long.